This entry lists 28 T cell receptor beta chains sequenced from one sample in a study of T cell responses to AZD1222 COVID-19 vaccine. The repertoire was sequenced with immunoSEQ multiplex PCR; TCRdb's copy has only in-frame clones and lacks some. The sample has tens of thousands of clones, 89% seen once; the top ten hold 9.3%. Specimen: peripheral blood, collected 28 days after the second AZD1222 dose. The receptor set was obtained from an adult who received the AZD1222 COVID-19 vaccine.

The rearrangement joins TRBV3-1 (or the pseudogene TRBV3-2) to TRBJ2-3; TRBD2 agrees at 16 bases. With V trimmed by 5 bases and J by 1 base, 3 bases remained unmatched. This CDR3 comprises 17 residues. Germline values: CDR1 LGHDT, CDR2 YNNKEL (reference sequence). The DNA of the CDR3 is TGTGCCAGCAGCTGGGGACTAGCGGGAGGGGGCACAGATACGCAGTATTTT. This gives the protein CASSWGLAGGGTDTQYF.

The chain employs TRBV11-3 and TRBJ2-5, with a possible D match to TRBD2 (7 bases). Trimming took 1 base from V and 4 from J, leaving 13 bases between them. Germline V gene data show CDR1 as SGHNT and CDR2 as YENEEA. The CDR3 is 15 residues long. CDR3 sequence: CASSLGKGGRETQYF. CDR3 nucleotides: TGTGCCAGCAGCTTAGGAAAGGGGGGGCGAGAGACCCAGTACTTC.

The J gene is TRBJ1-4, the V gene TRBV9; no firm D call. The CDR3 spans 17 residues. CDR1 and CDR2 (germline): SGDLS, YYNGEE. Trimming removed 0 bases at V and 5 bases at J, with 17 bases between. The CDR3: CASSVGRRGQRNEKLFF. In DNA, the CDR3 is TGTGCCAGCAGCGTAGGTAGGAGAGGCCAGAGGAATGAAAAACTGTTTTTT.

The chain combines TRBV5-1 with TRBJ2-1, with 8 bases fitting TRBD1. The length of the CDR3 is 19 residues. The ends lost 4 bases at V and 3 bases at J; junction bases unmatched: 18. The germline V gene encodes CDR1 SGHRS and CDR2 YFSETQ. DNA of the CDR3: TGCGCCAGCAGCCCGAGCCGGGACAGGATCCTGTGGGGCTACAATGAGCAGTTCTTC. It specifies CASSPSRDRILWGYNEQFF. The full variable domain, rest sourced from reference TRBV5-1 and TRBJ2-1, is KAGVTQTPRYLIKTRGQQVTLSCSPISGHRSVSWYQQTPGQGLQFLFEYFSETQRNKGNFPGRFSGRQFSNSRSEMNVSTLELGDSALYLCASSPSRDRILWGYNEQFFGPGTRLTVL.

This clone was recorded once. This chain connects TRBV28 to TRBJ1-5, with D uncertain. The germline CDR1 and CDR2 sequences are MDHEN and SYDVKM. Trimming pared 3 bases from V and 9 bases from J, leaving 12 bases between. This CDR3 has 13 amino acids. The CDR3 sequence is CASSFGGFAPQHF. The CDR3 DNA is TGTGCCAGCAGTTTTGGTGGTTTCGCGCCCCAGCATTTT.

The rearrangement joins TRBV9 to TRBJ2-3; possible D gene TRBD2, 7 bases. The V end was cut by 0 bases, the J end by 4 bases, with 15 bases between. This CDR3 is 16 amino acids long. CDR1 SGDLS and CDR2 YYNGEE come from the germline V gene. CDR3 DNA: TGTGCCAGCAGCGTAGAAGGGGGAGGGCGGTCAGATACGCAGTATTTT. Encoded protein: CASSVEGGGRSDTQYF.

The genes are TRBV27 and TRBJ1-2; D is possibly TRBD1 (5 bases). CDR3 size: 15 residues. Trimming removed 3 bases from V and 4 bases from J, with 15 bases in between. The germline V gene has CDR1 MNHEY and CDR2 SMNVEV (reference sequence). CDR3 in DNA: TGTGCCAGCAGTTTCTCGTCGTCAGGGATCTATGGCTACACCTTC. Encoded protein: CASSFSSSGIYGYTF.

This chain joins TRBV5-1 and TRBJ2-7, with 8 bases matching TRBD1. CDR1 and CDR2 (germline): SGHRS, YFSETQ. V shed 0 bases, J shed 2 bases, and the junction held 7 bases outside the gene matches. This CDR3 spans 16 amino acids. Written as DNA, the CDR3 is TGCGCCAGCAGCTTGGGTCCCGACAGGGGACCCTACGAGCAGTACTTC. Its protein product is CASSLGPDRGPYEQYF.

The J gene is TRBJ2-2, the V gene TRBV30, with D perhaps TRBD1 or TRBD2 (5 bases each). Between the trimmed V and J ends, which lost 2 bases and 8 bases, there was a span of 15 bases. Germline-derived CDR1 and CDR2 are GTSNPN and SVGIG (reference sequence). The CDR3 is made up of 14 amino acids. This chain's CDR3 is CAWSPGLLAGELFF. CDR3 in DNA: TGTGCCTGGAGTCCGGGGCTTCTGGCAGGGGAGCTGTTTTTT.

This chain's CDR3 is CASSPLAGASTDTQYF. The CDR3 nucleotides are TGTGCCAGCTCACCCTTGGCGGGAGCTAGCACAGATACGCAGTATTTT. The chain carries TRBV18 and TRBJ2-3, with TRBD2 matching over 7 bases. CDR1 is KGHSH and CDR2 is LQKENI in the germline V gene. The J segment lost 0 bases and the V segment lost 3 bases, leaving 6 bases of the junction unmatched. The CDR3 is 16 amino acids.

The chain couples TRBV11-2 to TRBJ2-7, with 11 bases fitting TRBD1. Germline V gives CDR1 SGHAT, CDR2 FQNNGV. The CDR3 consists of 18 residues. The J segment lost 4 bases and the V segment lost 0 bases, leaving 11 bases of the junction unmatched. CDR3 DNA sequence: TGTGCCAGCAGCTTAGATACCACCGGGACAGGGGGTTCATACGAGCAGTACTTC. Its translation is CASSLDTTGTGGSYEQYF.

This CDR3 reads CASSPTSGAEAFF. In DNA, the CDR3 is TGTGCCAGCAGCCCCACCTCAGGGGCTGAAGCTTTCTTT. The chain links TRBV7-6 to TRBJ1-1; tentative D call: TRBD1 (6 bases). Trimming stripped 5 bases from V and 6 bases from J, with 13 bases between. The CDR3 totals 13 residues. Germline CDR1 and CDR2: SGHVS and FNYEAQ.

This chain links TRBV5-8 with TRBJ1-6; 8 bases map to TRBD1. V shed 6 bases and J 5 bases; nucleotides not matched to a gene: 1. The CDR3 consists of 13 residues. CDR1 and CDR2 from the germline V gene are SGHTS and YDEGEE. This chain's CDR3 is CASMTGDNSPLHF. The DNA of the CDR3 is TGTGCCAGCATGACAGGGGATAATTCACCCCTCCACTTT.

The chain carries TRBV29-1 and TRBJ1-6; 7 bases map to TRBD1. The CDR3 totals 13 residues. V was clipped by 4 bases and J by 6 bases; unmatched bases: 3. Germline V gene sequence: CDR1 SQVTM, CDR2 ANQGSEA. This CDR3 is CSVGSGGNSPLHF. As DNA, the CDR3 is TGCAGCGTTGGCTCAGGGGGTAATTCACCCCTCCACTTT.

This rearrangement joins TRBV9 to TRBJ2-1; TRBD2 aligns across 11 bases. Germline V gene lookup returns CDR1 SGDLS and CDR2 YYNGEE. The CDR3 sequence is 16 residues long. V shed 4 bases and J 5 bases; nucleotides not matched to a gene: 8. The CDR3 nucleotides are TGTGCCAGCAGCTTCCCGGAGGGACTAGCGGACAATGAGCAGTTCTTC. This codes for CASSFPEGLADNEQFF. The full variable domain, rest sourced from reference TRBV9 and TRBJ2-1, is DSGVTQTPKHLITATGQRVTLRCSPRSGDLSVYWYQQSLDQGLQFLIQYYNGEERAKGNILERFSAQQFPDLHSELNLSSLELGDSALYFCASSFPEGLADNEQFFGPGTRLTVL.

The chain joins TRBV7-8 to TRBJ2-2; D may be TRBD1 (5 bases). Trimming stripped 3 bases from V and 6 bases from J, with 14 bases between. The length of the CDR3 is 15 residues. Germline lookup yields CDR1 SGHVS and CDR2 FQNEAQ. As DNA, the CDR3 is TGTGCCAGCAGCTTGCGTCAGGGTAGAGCCGGGGAGCTGTTTTTT. Translating it yields CASSLRQGRAGELFF.

J is TRBJ1-2 and V is TRBV2, with no clear D. This CDR3 region has 16 residues. CDR1 and CDR2 from the germline V gene are SNHLY and FYNNEI. V lost 0 bases and J lost 1, with 12 bases in between. In DNA form, the CDR3 reads TGTGCCAGCAGTGAAGCGCACAGCTCCTTTAACTATGGCTACACCTTC. It codes for CASSEAHSSFNYGYTF.

J is TRBJ2-3 and V is TRBV9; D may be TRBD2 (7 bases). Trimming took 0 bases from V and 5 from J, leaving 19 bases between them. The germline V gene has CDR1 SGDLS and CDR2 YYNGEE. CDR3 size: 17 residues. The chain's CDR3 is CASSVGGGGYGGDTQYF. Written as DNA, the CDR3 is TGTGCCAGCAGCGTAGGTGGCGGGGGCTACGGGGGAGATACGCAGTATTTT.

This clone has just one count. The chain uses TRBV24-1 and TRBJ1-3; D gene unclear. CDR1 is KGHDR, CDR2 SFDVKD, per germline. Trimming took 11 bases from V and 6 from J, leaving 10 bases between them. This CDR3 has 11 amino acids. DNA of the CDR3: TGTGCCAAAAAAGGGTCAAACACCATATATTTT. It yields the protein CAKKGSNTIYF.

The chain employs TRBV10-2 and TRBJ1-2, with TRBD1 matching 7 bases. CDR3 length: 12 residues. The germline gives CDR1 WSHSY, CDR2 SAAADI. V lost 4 bases to trimming and J lost 7 bases; unmatched junction nucleotides: 3. CDR3 bases: TGCGCCAGCAGTGTGGCAGGGGGTGGCTACACCTTC. Amino acids: CASSVAGGGYTF.

The chain joins TRBV18 to TRBJ2-7; 7 nucleotides align to TRBD2. Per germline, CDR1 KGHSH and CDR2 LQKENI. V shed 2 bases, J shed 0 bases, and the junction held 4 bases outside the gene matches. The CDR3 consists of 15 residues. In nucleotides, the CDR3 is TGTGCCAGCTCACCATCGCGGGGGATCTCCTACGAGCAGTACTTC. Its translation: CASSPSRGISYEQYF.

The chain recombines TRBV7-8 with TRBJ2-2; 7 bases align to TRBD1. CDR1 is SGHVS and CDR2 is FQNEAQ in the germline V gene. The CDR3 has 18 amino acids. V was pared by 2 bases and J by 6 bases, with 15 bases of the junction left unmatched. The CDR3 region has the DNA TGTGCCAGCAGCTTATATATCGGCTTGGGACAGTATGCCGGGGAGCTGTTTTTT. This codes for CASSLYIGLGQYAGELFF.

This chain links TRBV5-6 with TRBJ2-7; D is undetermined. In germline, CDR1 is SGHDT, CDR2 YYEEEE. The CDR3 contains 14 residues. V lost 2 bases and J 6 bases, leaving 15 bases between the germline ends. In DNA form, the CDR3 reads TGTGCCAGCAGCTTCCGCCGGGTATCGACCGAGCAGTACTTC. Protein sequence: CASSFRRVSTEQYF. The whole variable domain, filled in from reference TRBV5-6 and TRBJ2-7, reads DAGVTQSPTHLIKTRGQQVTLRCSPKSGHDTVSWYQQALGQGPQFIFQYYEEEERQRGNFPDRFSGHQFPNYSSELNVNALLLGDSALYLCASSFRRVSTEQYFGPGTRLTVT.

There are a few counts of this clone. The V call is TRBV5-1, the J call TRBJ2-2; D ambiguous. Per germline, CDR1 SGHRS and CDR2 YFSETQ. Trimming stripped 0 bases from V and 6 bases from J, with 6 bases between. The CDR3 totals 13 residues. CDR3 loop: CASSLALAGELFF. The CDR3 coding sequence is TGCGCCAGCAGCTTGGCTCTAGCCGGGGAGCTGTTTTTT.

The CDR3, as DNA: TGTGCCAGCAGTAAACTAGCGGGAGGGCCTGGGGCCAACGTCCTGACTTTC. This codes for CASSKLAGGPGANVLTF. The chain couples TRBV2 to TRBJ2-6; TRBD2 matches 13 bases. Trimming took 5 bases from V and 2 from J; bases not matched to a gene: 3. The CDR3 runs 17 residues. The germline V gene encodes CDR1 SNHLY and CDR2 FYNNEI.

The table lists this clone with a count of one. J is TRBJ2-5 and V is TRBV9; 8 bases fit TRBD2. The V gene end was trimmed by 3 bases and the J gene end by 1 base; junction bases not matched to a gene: 11. The CDR3 covers 17 residues. CDR1 and CDR2 from the germline V gene are SGDLS and YYNGEE. CDR3 in amino acids: CASSATSGSLSQETQYF. The CDR3 DNA sequence: TGTGCCAGCAGCGCAACCAGCGGGAGTTTGTCCCAAGAGACCCAGTACTTC.

This chain uses TRBV12-3 or TRBV12-4 with TRBJ2-7; TRBD2 matches at 7 bases. This CDR3 is built from 13 residues. Trimming cost V 6 bases and J 3 bases; bases outside gene matches: 5. The CDR3 DNA is TGTGCCAGCAGCCTGGGACTACTCTACGAGCAGTACTTC. Encoded protein: CASSLGLLYEQYF.

V usage is TRBV20-1 and J usage is TRBJ2-1, with a possible D match to TRBD2 (6 bases). Trimming took 6 bases from V and 10 from J, leaving 13 bases between them. The germline gives CDR1 DFQATT, CDR2 SNEGSKA (reference sequence). CDR3 length equals 11 residues. The CDR3 DNA sequence: TGCAGTGCCTTGGAGGGTAACGAGCAGTTCTTC. Its protein is CSALEGNEQFF.